Here is one TCR beta chain with its context. PCR amplification relied on 60 Vbeta primers (plus 13 Jbeta primers). TCRdb's table, derived via immunoSEQ multiplex PCR, lists solely in-frame clones and lacks some. The sample records around 50,000 clones, around 81% being singletons. The CDR3 length is 14 residues. This sample is part of a study of cytomegalovirus exposure and HLA in healthy donors. The source is a man aged 30-40 years in good health and CMV-seropositive. The sample taken for sequencing was PBMCs. The chain recombines TRBV1 with TRBJ2-7; the table gives TRBD2 as D, unverified against the DNA. TRBV1 is a recognized pseudogene. CDR3 bases: TGCACCAGCAGCCGACTAGCGGGGGCCTACGAGCAGTACTTC. Its protein product is CTSSRLAGAYEQYF.